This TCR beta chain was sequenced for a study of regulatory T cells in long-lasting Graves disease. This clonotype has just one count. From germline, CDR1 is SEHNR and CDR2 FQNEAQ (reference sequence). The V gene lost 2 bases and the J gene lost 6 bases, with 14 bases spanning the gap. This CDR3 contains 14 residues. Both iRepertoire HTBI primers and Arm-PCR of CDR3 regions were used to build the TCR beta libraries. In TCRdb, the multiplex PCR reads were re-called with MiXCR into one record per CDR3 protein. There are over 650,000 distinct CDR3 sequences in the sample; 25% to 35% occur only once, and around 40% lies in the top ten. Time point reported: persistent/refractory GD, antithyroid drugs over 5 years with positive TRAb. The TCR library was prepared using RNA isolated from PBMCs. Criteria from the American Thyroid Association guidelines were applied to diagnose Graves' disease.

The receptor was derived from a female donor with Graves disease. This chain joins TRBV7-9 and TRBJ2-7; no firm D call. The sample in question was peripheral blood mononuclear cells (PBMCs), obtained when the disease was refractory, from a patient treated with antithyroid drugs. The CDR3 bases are TGTGCCAGCAGCTTATCCTCCCAGGCATCCGAGCAGTACTTC. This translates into CASSLSSQASEQYF.